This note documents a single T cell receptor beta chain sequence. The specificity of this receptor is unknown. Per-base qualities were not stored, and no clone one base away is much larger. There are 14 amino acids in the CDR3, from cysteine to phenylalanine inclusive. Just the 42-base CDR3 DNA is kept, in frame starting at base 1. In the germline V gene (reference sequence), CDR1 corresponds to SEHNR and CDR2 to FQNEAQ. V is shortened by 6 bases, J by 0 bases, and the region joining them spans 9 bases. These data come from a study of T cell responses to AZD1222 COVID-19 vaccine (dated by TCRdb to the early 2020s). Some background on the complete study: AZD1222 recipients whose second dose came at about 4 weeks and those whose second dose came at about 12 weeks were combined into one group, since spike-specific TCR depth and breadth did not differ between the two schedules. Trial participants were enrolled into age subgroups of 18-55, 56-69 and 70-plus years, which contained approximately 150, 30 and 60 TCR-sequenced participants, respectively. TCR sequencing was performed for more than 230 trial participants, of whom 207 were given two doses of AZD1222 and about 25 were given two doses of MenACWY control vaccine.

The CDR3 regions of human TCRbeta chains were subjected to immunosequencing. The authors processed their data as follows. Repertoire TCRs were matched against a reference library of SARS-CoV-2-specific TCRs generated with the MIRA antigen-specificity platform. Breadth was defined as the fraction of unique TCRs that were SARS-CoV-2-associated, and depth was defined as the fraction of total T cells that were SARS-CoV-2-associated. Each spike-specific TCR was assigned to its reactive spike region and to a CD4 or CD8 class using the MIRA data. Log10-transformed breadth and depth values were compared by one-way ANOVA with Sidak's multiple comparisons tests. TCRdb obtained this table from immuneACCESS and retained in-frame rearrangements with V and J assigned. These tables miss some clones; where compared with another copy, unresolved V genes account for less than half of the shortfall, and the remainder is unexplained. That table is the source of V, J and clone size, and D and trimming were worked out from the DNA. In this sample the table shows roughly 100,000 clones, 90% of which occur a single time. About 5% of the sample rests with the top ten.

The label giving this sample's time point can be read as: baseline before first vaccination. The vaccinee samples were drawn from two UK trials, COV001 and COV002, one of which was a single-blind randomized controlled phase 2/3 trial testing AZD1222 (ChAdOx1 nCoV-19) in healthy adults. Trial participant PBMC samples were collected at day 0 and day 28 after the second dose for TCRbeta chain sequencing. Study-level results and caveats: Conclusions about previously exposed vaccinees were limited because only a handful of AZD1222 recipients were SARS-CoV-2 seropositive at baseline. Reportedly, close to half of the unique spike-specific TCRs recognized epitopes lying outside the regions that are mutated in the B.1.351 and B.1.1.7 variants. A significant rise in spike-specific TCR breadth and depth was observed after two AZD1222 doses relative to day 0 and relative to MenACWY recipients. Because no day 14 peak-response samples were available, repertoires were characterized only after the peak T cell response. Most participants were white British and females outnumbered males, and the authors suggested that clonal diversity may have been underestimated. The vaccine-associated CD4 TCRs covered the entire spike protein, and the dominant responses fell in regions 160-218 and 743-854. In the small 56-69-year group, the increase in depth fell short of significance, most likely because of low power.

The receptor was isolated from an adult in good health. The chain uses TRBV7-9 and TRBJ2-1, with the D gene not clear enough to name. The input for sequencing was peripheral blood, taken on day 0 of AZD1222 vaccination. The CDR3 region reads CASRGWSSYNEQFF. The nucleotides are TGTGCCAGCAGGGGGTGGAGCTCCTACAATGAGCAGTTCTTC.